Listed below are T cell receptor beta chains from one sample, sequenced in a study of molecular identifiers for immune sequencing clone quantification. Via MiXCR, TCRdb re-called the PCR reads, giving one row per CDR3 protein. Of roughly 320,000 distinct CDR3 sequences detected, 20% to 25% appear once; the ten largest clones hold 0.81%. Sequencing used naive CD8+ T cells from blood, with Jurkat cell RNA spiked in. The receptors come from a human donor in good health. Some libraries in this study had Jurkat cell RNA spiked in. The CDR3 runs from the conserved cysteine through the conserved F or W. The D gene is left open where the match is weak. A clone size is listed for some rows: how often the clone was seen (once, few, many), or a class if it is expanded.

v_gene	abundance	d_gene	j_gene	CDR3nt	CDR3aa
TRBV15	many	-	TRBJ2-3	TGTGCCACCAGCAGCACCTGGCAGCGGACGGTCGGAGATACGCAGTATTTT	CATSSTWQRTVGDTQYF
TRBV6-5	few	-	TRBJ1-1	TGTGCCAGCAGTTACTCGCACGGGGGCGGGGACACTGAAGCTTTCTTT	CASSYSHGGGDTEAFF
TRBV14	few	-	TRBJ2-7	TGTGCCAGCAGCGAGGTGCCTGGGTCCTACGAGCAGTACTTC	CASSEVPGSYEQYF
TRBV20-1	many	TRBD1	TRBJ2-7	TGCAGTGCTGCCGCCGGGACAGGGGATTACTACGAGCAGTACTTC	CSAAAGTGDYYEQYF
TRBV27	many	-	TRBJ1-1	TGTGCCAGCCTTCCCGCCGGGCAGTTGAACACTGAAGCTTTCTTT	CASLPAGQLNTEAFF
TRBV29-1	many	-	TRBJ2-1	TGCAGCGTTAAGACCAGGTACGATGAGCAGTTCTTC	CSVKTRYDEQFF
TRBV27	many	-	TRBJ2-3	TGTGCCAGCAGCGAACTAGGCGGCACAGATACGCAGTATTTT	CASSELGGTDTQYF
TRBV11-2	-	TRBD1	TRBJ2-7	TGTGCCAGCAACTCGTTCGGGACAGGGGGTTTTTACGAGCAGTACTTC	CASNSFGTGGFYEQYF
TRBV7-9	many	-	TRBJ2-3	TGTGCCAGCAGCACCGGTCTCATGGGCACAGATACGCAGTATTTT	CASSTGLMGTDTQYF
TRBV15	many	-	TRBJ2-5	TGTGCCACCAGCAGAGACAGGGGCCTCCCCTCTCAAGAGACCCAGTACTTC	CATSRDRGLPSQETQYF
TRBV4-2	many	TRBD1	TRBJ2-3	TGTGCCAGCAGCGAAGAACAGGGGACCTACACAGATACGCAGTATTTT	CASSEEQGTYTDTQYF
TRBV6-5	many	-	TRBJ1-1	TGTGCCAGCAGGGGTTTAGGGACTGAAGCTTTCTTT	CASRGLGTEAFF
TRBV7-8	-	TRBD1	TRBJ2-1	TGTGCCGGCAGCGTAGGACAGGGCGTCCCCTACAATGAGCAGTTCTTC	CAGSVGQGVPYNEQFF
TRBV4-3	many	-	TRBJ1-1	TGCGCCAGCAGCCAAGATCGATCTAGGTACACTGAAGCTTTCTTT	CASSQDRSRYTEAFF
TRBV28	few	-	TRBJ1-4	TGTGCCAGCAGTTTCCAGACAGGCCTTGCAACTAATGAAAAACTGTTTTTT	CASSFQTGLATNEKLFF
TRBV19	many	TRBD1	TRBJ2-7	TGTGCCAGTAGTATAGGGCAGGGGGTATCCTACGAGCAGTACTTC	CASSIGQGVSYEQYF
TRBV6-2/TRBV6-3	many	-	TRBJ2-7	TGTGCCAGCAGCCCCGGGACTCAACCATACGAGCAGTACTTC	CASSPGTQPYEQYF
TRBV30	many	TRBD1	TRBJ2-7	TGTGCCCTGGGACAGGGGGCGTACGAGCAGTACTTC	CALGQGAYEQYF
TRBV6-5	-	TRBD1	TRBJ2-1	TGTGCCAGCAGTCGCGGACAGGGCTGGTCCTACAATGAGCAGTTCTTC	CASSRGQGWSYNEQFF
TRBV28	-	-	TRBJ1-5	TGTGCCAGCAGCAATGGACAGAGCAATCAGCCCCAGCATTTT	CASSNGQSNQPQHF
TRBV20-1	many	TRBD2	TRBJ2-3	TGCAGTGCAACGAATCTAGCGGGGTCCACAGATACGCAGTATTTT	CSATNLAGSTDTQYF
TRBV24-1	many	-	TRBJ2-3	TGTGCCACCAGTGAATCGTTTGGGGAAACAGATACGCAGTATTTT	CATSESFGETDTQYF